The subject of this entry is one T cell receptor (beta chain). These data originate in a study of blood T cell repertoires in COVID-19. Across the study: Sample material is recorded as cDNA or gDNA derived from T cells, B-cell-depleted T cells, or PBMCs.

The CDR3 is 15 amino acids. Per the original methods: Reference gene primer amplification gave nucleated cell count estimates. Sequencing was performed with immunoSEQ multiplex PCR; in TCRdb, only in-frame clones are kept and a portion is missing. For V, J and clone size, that table is used; D and trimming come from the DNA. Here the sample spans over 200,000 clones, roughly 84% being singletons. The specimen sequenced was PBMCs or T cells enriched from blood (not recorded which). The chain carries TRBV21-1 and TRBJ2-7; TRBD2 is the table's D call and was not checked against the DNA. TRBV21-1 is tagged as a pseudogene. The source of this sequence is a middle-aged woman who had recovered from COVID-19. CDR3 protein: CASSKAGTPYYEQYV. CDR3 bases: TGTGCCAGCAGCAAAGCCGGGACTCCATACTACGAGCAGTACGTC.